Shown below are 7 T cell receptor beta chains from a single sample sequenced in a study of shared clonotypes between healthy human individuals. Using immunoSEQ multiplex PCR, the repertoire was profiled, and TCRdb retains in-frame clones only, with some absent. The table includes approximately 500,000 clones, roughly 95% detected once. The source material was naive CD4+ T cells sorted from blood. Stated subset: CD45RA+ positively selected. These receptors came from a woman in her thirties in good health.

V gene TRBV7-2 combines with J gene TRBJ1-3, with a tentative D call TRBD1 (5 bases). The CDR3 runs to 16 residues. Deletions cut 5 bases from V and 0 bases from J, with 14 bases between. The germline CDR1 and CDR2 sequences are SGHTA and FQGNSA. The CDR3 region has the DNA TGTGCCAGCAGCATCGGGGCTTTTAGCTCTGGAAACACCATATATTTT. It codes for CASSIGAFSSGNTIYF. Supplemented by reference TRBV7-2 and TRBJ1-3, the full variable domain reads GAGVSQSPSNKVTEKGKDVELRCDPISGHTALYWYRQSLGQGLEFLIYFQGNSAPDKSGLPSDRFSAERTGGSVSTLTIQRTQQEDSAVYLCASSIGAFSSGNTIYFGEGSWLTVV.

The chain has TRBV5-1 and TRBJ2-7; the match to TRBD2 covers 9 bases. Germline CDR1 reads SGHRS; CDR2 reads YFSETQ. J gave up 5 bases and V 0 bases, and 0 bases lay outside the gene matches. This CDR3 has 13 residues. The CDR3 bases are TGCGCCAGCAGCTTGGGACTAGCGGACGAGCAGTACTTC. The encoded protein is CASSLGLADEQYF.

CDR3 DNA sequence: TGTGCCAGCAGTTTCACCATAATCAATAGCAATCAGCCCCAGCATTTT. Its translation is CASSFTIINSNQPQHF. This chain uses TRBV28 with TRBJ1-5, with D uncertain. Trimming shortened V by 3 bases and J by 0 bases, and 12 bases separated the two germline ends. This CDR3 has 16 amino acids. From germline, CDR1 is MDHEN and CDR2 SYDVKM. Together with reference TRBV28 and TRBJ1-5, the CDR3 gives the full variable domain: DVKVTQSSRYLVKRTGEKVFLECVQDMDHENMFWYRQDPGLGLRLIYFSYDVKMKEKGDIPEGYSVSREKKERFSLILESASTNQTSMYLCASSFTIINSNQPQHFGDGTRLSIL.

The chain employs TRBV19 and TRBJ1-1; TRBD1 agrees at 7 bases. This CDR3 has 14 amino acids. Trimming cost V 10 bases and J 3 bases; bases outside gene matches: 11. Looked up from germline, CDR1 is LNHDA and CDR2 is SQIVND (reference sequence). The CDR3 reads CAIRRDRADTEAFF. The CDR3 DNA reads TGTGCCATCAGGCGGGACAGAGCTGACACTGAAGCTTTCTTT.

The V and J genes are TRBV5-1 and TRBJ2-7, with TRBD2 matching over 8 bases. CDR3 length equals 14 residues. CDR1 and CDR2 from the germline V gene are SGHRS and YFSETQ. J lost 2 bases, V lost 2 bases, and 3 bases had no gene match. The CDR3 DNA sequence: TGCGCCAGCAGCTTCACTAGCGGAACCTACGAGCAGTACTTC. Translation gives CASSFTSGTYEQYF.

The V gene is TRBV5-1, the J gene TRBJ2-2; D is unresolved. Germline V lookup: CDR1 SGHRS, CDR2 YFSETQ. V lost 0 bases, J lost 6 bases, and 12 bases lay in between. The CDR3 loop spans 15 amino acids. CDR3 in amino acids: CASSLVAGSSGELFF. The CDR3 coding sequence is TGCGCCAGCAGCTTGGTAGCAGGTTCGTCCGGGGAGCTGTTTTTT.

J is TRBJ2-5 and V is TRBV28; 8 positions agree with TRBD1. The J call is uncertain, as TRBJ2-7 better fits the DNA end. The germline gives CDR1 MDHEN, CDR2 SYDVKM. The CDR3 is 14 amino acids. The CDR3 sequence: CASRGSGGEYEQYF. The DNA of the CDR3 is TGTGCCAGCAGGGGGTCAGGGGGCGAGTACGAGCAGTACTTC.